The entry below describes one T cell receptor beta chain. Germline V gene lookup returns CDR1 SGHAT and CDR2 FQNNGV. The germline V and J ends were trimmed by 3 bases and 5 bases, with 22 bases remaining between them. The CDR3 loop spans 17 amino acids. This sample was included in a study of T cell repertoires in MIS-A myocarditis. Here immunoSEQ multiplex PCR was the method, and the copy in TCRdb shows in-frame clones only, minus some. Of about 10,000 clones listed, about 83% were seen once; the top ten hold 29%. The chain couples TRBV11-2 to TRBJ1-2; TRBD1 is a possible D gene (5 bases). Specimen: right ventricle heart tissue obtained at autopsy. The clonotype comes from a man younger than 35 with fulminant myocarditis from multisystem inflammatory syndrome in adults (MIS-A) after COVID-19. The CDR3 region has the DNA TGTGCCAGCAGCTTTCGGTGGGGGACGGGGAACGCATATGGCTACACCTTC. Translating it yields CASSFRWGTGNAYGYTF. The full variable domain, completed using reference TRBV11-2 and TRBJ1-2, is EAGVAQSPRYKIIEKRQSVAFWCNPISGHATLYWYQQILGQGPKLLIQFQNNGVVDDSQLPKDRFSAERLKGVDSTLKIQPAKLEDSAVYLCASSFRWGTGNAYGYTFGSGTRLTVV.